The TCR beta chain described here comes from a study of cytomegalovirus exposure and HLA in healthy donors (dated by TCRdb to the late 2010s). Background on the whole study: According to a later analysis, the 120 or so validation repertoires were produced on the same platform as the 666 repertoires of the first cohort. Besides the first cohort of hundreds of subjects, a separate validation cohort made up of 120 or so different subjects was used. To predict cytomegalovirus infection status, the study combined high-throughput TCR immunosequencing, statistical association of individual TCRs with disease status, and machine learning. The study was designed to test whether signatures of past pathogen exposure could be identified by cataloging public T cell receptors. Summary of the overall study and its limitations: While some public TCRs were present in many individuals, most TCR sequences turned up only very rarely across donors. A later analysis lacked HLA typing for the validation cohort, so it scored co-occurrence in that cohort across all 120 repertoires. It was suggested by the authors that the approach could potentially be generalized to other disease states and immunological phenotypes. The classifier was reported to diagnose cytomegalovirus status with high specificity and sensitivity in both the original cohort and the validation cohort. In the study, 150 to 200 TCR beta chains were listed as associated with cytomegalovirus. In vitro tests confirmed that a few of the cytomegalovirus-associated TCR beta chains recognize cytomegalovirus antigens. In a later analysis, TCRs clustered in the first cohort were found to also tend to co-occur in the roughly 120 validation repertoires, with around 94% of cluster scores above 0.

About this clone: No cognate antigen has been identified for it. No clone much larger than this one lies a single base away; base qualities are absent.

According to the germline V gene, CDR1 reads MNHNS and CDR2 reads SASEGT. The CDR3 sequence holds 14 residues, the cysteine and phenylalanine included. Here the CDR3 DNA is all that survives: 42 bases in frame from base 1. Between the V and J ends, shortened by 4 bases and 2 bases respectively, the junction contains 11 bases. Separate from the approximately 700-subject first cohort, the validation cohort of 120 subjects was the group to which the donors belonged. Preparation of the library involved the immunoSEQ multiplex PCR assay. The paper's data handling went like this. A statistical classification framework was built to diagnose cytomegalovirus status from the catalog of TCR beta chain sequences. Here the immuneACCESS table is served through TCRdb, limited to in-frame sequences with V and J called. Missing clones are a known gap in these copies; in checked studies unresolved V genes cover under half, and the rest lacks a known reason. V, J and clone size are taken as reported in that table, and D and trimming were inferred from the DNA itself. Here the sample has about 200,000 clones; roughly 77% occur a single time. The ten largest account for around 1.2% of the sample.

The receptor was isolated from a woman aged 25 to 45 in good health and CMV-seronegative. Material: PBMCs. Here the chain combines TRBV6-1 and TRBJ1-1, with a tentative D gene TRBD1 over 5 matching bases. Read as DNA, the sequence is TGTGCCAGCAGTGCGCGGGGGGTAAACACTGAAGCTTTCTTT. This gives the protein CASSARGVNTEAFF.